This TCR beta chain stems from a study of cytomegalovirus exposure and HLA in healthy donors. Germline CDR1 is SGDLS and CDR2 is YYNGEE. The length of the CDR3 is 13 residues. The ends were cut back, 4 bases at V and 5 bases at J, with 9 bases in the middle. Assay used: immunoSEQ multiplex PCR; TCRdb lists only in-frame clones, some missing. The sample yields over 100,000 clones, approximately 88% seen once. The chain joins TRBV9 to TRBJ2-2; weak D call: TRBD1 (5 bases). The material sequenced was PBMCs. The receptor's source is a woman in her late teens or twenties in good health and CMV-seropositive. Here the CDR3 reads CASSPHRTGELFF. DNA of the CDR3: TGTGCCAGCAGCCCACACAGGACCGGGGAGCTGTTTTTT.